The present T cell receptor (beta chain) was sequenced within a study of shared clonotypes between healthy human individuals (dated by TCRdb to between 2020 and 2021). As for the study more broadly: The cohort comprised a couple of women and three men aged 18 to 49 years. Per donor, three plates each were used for CD4 naive and CD4 memory, two for CD8 naive, and one for CD8 memory. The study deeply sequenced blood TCR repertoires of about 5 healthy adults to estimate repertoire size and the extent of clonotype sharing between individuals. Different laboratories and diverse techniques were used to prepare libraries and sequence TCR repertoires, to increase sequencing depth and limit assay-specific biases. Each donor's leukapheresis produced roughly between roughly 0.94 and 9.5 billion PBMCs.

In the case of this clone: The clone's antigen remains unknown. Base qualities are not at hand, and no much larger clone is one base apart.

Findings and caveats that apply to the study as a whole: Compared with non-shared clonotypes, clonotypes shared by all four sorted-subset donors had higher generation probabilities. Sampling was limited to blood, and TCR repertoires in tissue likely differ from TCR repertoires in blood. Pairwise subsampling indicated that sequencing depth was expected to affect the degree of clonotype sharing among donors. Sharing across four donors was observed for around 5% of naive CD4, 3.5% of naive CD8, 2% to 2.5% of memory CD4, and roughly 0.4% of memory CD8 clonotypes. Because the study included only a small number of donors, the genetic and exposure-history diversity represented was limited. Naive subsets generally had larger estimated clonotype richness than memory subsets did. Incomplete sequencing was indicated by rarefaction of sorted-subset datasets, despite the large sequencing depth.

Using the deep immunoSEQ assay, multiplex PCR amplified TCR CDR3 regions from genomic DNA. For each cell subset, the extracted genomic DNA was distributed evenly across all wells of several immunoSEQ 96-well plates, and each plate served as one replicate. For sorted subsets, roughly 200 ng genomic DNA, equal to 30,000 to 35,000 T cell genomes, was loaded into each replicate PCR. Purified libraries were measured with a Qubit 3.0 fluorometer, size-checked on a Bioanalyzer 2100, and measured again with the KAPA Library Quantification kit. Every immunoSEQ 96-well plate was sequenced on a dedicated single-read 150-cycle Illumina NextSeq 550 flow cell. On the study's bioinformatics: Because only junctional sequences without quality scores were contained in the immunoSEQ output, filtering matching that applied to full-length reads could not be performed. To assign V/J genes and CDR3, sequences were annotated using PyIR, a Python wrapper for IgBLAST v1.9, with IMGT germline references. Any read was removed if the V/J assignment was weak (E-value above 1e-6), the CDR3 was missing, or the read contained stop codons, out-of-frame junctions, or ambiguous translated residues. V3J clonotypes were defined as sequences sharing an identical inferred V gene, J gene, and CDR3 amino acid sequence. To compute the percentage overlap between repertoires, the number of shared unique clonotypes was divided by the size of the smaller repertoire. Richness of each repertoire was evaluated using RTK rarefaction, the Chao1 estimator, and Recon v2.1 estimates of unobserved clonotypes. For all TCRbeta clonotypes obtained by the gDNA method from a handful of donors, generation probabilities were computed with OLGA. TCRdb re-hosts the immuneACCESS table, in-frame sequences only. Its copies lack some clones; in the studies checked, an unresolved V gene accounts for under half of them, and the cause for the rest is not known. That table is the source of V, J and clone size, and D and trimming were worked out from the DNA. The sample records about 1.9 million clones, 85% to 95% of which are singletons. Less than 2% of the sample goes to the ten largest clones.

CD8 naive samples were CD45RO-negative cells positively selected for CCR7, giving a CD45RA+CCR7+ population that excluded TemRA cells. Donors were healthy HIV-negative adults with no recently reported acute infections or vaccinations. All donors were Caucasian adults living in Nashville, Tennessee, USA. After blood collection by leukapheresis, PBMCs were isolated using Ficoll-Histopaque density gradient centrifugation and then cryopreserved in the vapor phase of liquid nitrogen. Purity and quantity of every magnetically sorted T cell population were checked by analytical flow cytometry. Genomic DNA was isolated from each sorted fraction and quantified by UV absorbance on a Nanodrop 2000c. The TCR sequence derives from a man younger than 35 in good health. Some clones in this sample may be carry-over from other donors' samples. What was sequenced was naive CD8+ T cells from PBMCs. The sample's cell subset or site, from its label and the paper: CD45RA+CCR7+.

The bases are TGCGCCAGCAGCCAAGCCAGGTACACCGGGGAGCTGTTTTTT. The encoded protein is CASSQARYTGELFF. The sequence joins TRBV4-1 to TRBJ2-2; the D gene cannot be resolved reliably. CDR1 MGHRA and CDR2 YSYEKL were looked up in the germline V gene. The V end loses 1 base and the J end loses 3 bases, and a stretch of 6 bases separates them. The CDR3, from cysteine to phenylalanine, totals 14 residues. Only the CDR3 portion is preserved as DNA: 42 bases, with reading frame beginning at the first base.